This paragraph reports one T cell receptor beta chain. The data belong to a study of blood T cell repertoires in COVID-19. About the research overall: The United States, Italy and Spain provided the acute and convalescent COVID-19 samples. The analysed material was cDNA or gDNA that came from T cells, B-cell-depleted T cells, or PBMCs.

Repertoires were generated with immunoSEQ multiplex PCR, while TCRdb's copy carries only in-frame clones and drops some. The top ten clones hold approximately 2% of a sample with more than 150,000 clones, around 90% of them seen once. V lost 4 bases to trimming and J lost 0 bases; unmatched junction nucleotides: 6. CDR1 and CDR2 from the germline V gene are SEHNR and FQNEAQ (reference sequence). The CDR3 loop spans 16 amino acids. Participants reported their clinical history, and cohort assignment relied on those reports. V usage is TRBV7-9 and J usage is TRBJ1-1; 9 nucleotides align to TRBD1. The sequenced sample was PBMCs or T cells enriched from blood (not recorded which). The origin of this receptor is a woman aged 25 to 39 who had recovered from COVID-19. CDR3 sequence: CASSYPQGALNTEAFF. In DNA, the CDR3 is TGTGCCAGCAGCTATCCACAGGGGGCCCTGAACACTGAAGCTTTCTTT.